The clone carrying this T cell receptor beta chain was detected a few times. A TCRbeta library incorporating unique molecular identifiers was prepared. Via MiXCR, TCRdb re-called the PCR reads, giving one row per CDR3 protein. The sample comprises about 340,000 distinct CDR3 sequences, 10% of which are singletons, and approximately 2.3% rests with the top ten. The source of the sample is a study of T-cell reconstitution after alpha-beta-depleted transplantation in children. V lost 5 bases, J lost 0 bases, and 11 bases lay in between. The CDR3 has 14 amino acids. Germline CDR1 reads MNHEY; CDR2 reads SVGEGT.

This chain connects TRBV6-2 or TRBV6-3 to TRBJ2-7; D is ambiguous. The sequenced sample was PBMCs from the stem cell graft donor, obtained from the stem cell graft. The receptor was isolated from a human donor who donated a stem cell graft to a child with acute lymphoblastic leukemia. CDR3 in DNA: TGTGCCAGCAGTCGAGGACCGAGCTCCTACGAGCAGTACTTC. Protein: CASSRGPSSYEQYF.